This TCR beta chain was identified in a study of T-cell reconstitution after alpha-beta-depleted transplantation in children. Germline V gives CDR1 SGHTA, CDR2 FQGNSA. The CDR3 is made up of 16 amino acids. Trimming took 6 bases from V and 5 from J; bases not matched to a gene: 9. As it was prepared, the TCRbeta library received unique molecular identifiers. TCRdb fed the PCR reads into MiXCR, producing one record per CDR3 protein. This sample carries 190,000 or so distinct CDR3 sequences, 13% to 15% of them seen once, and the ten largest clones take over 10%. This clonotype was found once. The sequence came from a human donor who donated a stem cell graft to a child with acute lymphoblastic leukemia. The chain joins TRBV7-2 to TRBJ2-2; 10 nucleotides line up with TRBD2. Specimen: PBMCs from the stem cell graft donor, collected from the stem cell graft. The DNA of the CDR3 is TGTGCCAGCAGTAGACTAGCGGGCGAGGAGACCGGGGAGCTGTTTTTT. It is translated as CASSRLAGEETGELFF.